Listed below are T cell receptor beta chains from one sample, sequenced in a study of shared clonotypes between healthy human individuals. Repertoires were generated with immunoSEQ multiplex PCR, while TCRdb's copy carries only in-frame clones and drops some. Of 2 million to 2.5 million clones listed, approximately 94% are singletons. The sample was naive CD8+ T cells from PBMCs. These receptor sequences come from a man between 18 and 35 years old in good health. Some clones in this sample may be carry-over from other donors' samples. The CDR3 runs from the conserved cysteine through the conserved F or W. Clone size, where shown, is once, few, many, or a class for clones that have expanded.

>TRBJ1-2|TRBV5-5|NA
CASSLDPGLANYGYTF
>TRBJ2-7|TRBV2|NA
CASSEALAGGYEQYF
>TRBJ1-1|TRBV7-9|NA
CASSPDRDTEAFF
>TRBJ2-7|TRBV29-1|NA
CSVGGREGWSYEQYF
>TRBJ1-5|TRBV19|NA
CASSPSRSYSNQPQHF
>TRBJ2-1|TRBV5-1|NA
CASSWTAPSSYNEQFF
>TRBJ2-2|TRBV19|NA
CASSIGTSGSSPNTGELFF
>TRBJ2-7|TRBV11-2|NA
CASSPGTGGTRNEQYF
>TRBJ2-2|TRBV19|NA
CASSGQGSVTGELFF
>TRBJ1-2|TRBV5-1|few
CASSWGRLNYGYTF
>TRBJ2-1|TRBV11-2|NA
CASSLGLAGGPFNEQFF
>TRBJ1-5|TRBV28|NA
CASSWGFGGSNQPQHF
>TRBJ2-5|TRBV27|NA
CASSTHPGGETQYF
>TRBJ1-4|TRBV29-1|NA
CSVGDRGNEKLFF
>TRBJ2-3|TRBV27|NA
CASSHPPTSGSPDTQYF
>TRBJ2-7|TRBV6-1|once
CASSELGQGIYEQYF
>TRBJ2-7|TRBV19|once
CASRLANSYEQYF
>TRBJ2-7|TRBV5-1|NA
CASSPTGFAYEQYF
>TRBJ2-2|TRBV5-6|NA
CASSPTRAMGTGELFF
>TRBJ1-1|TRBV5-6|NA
CASSSGQGEAFF
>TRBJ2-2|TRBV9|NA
CASSPPTGNTGELFF
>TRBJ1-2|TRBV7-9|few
CASSSFGQGVRGYTF
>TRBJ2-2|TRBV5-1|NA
CASSSWLRTGGAGKDTGELFF
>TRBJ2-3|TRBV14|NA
CASSQEAATDTQYF
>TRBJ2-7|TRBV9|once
CASSSGLAVTYEQYF
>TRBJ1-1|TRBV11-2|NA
CASSFRAQGNTEAFF
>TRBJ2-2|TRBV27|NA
CASSARLAGDTGELFF
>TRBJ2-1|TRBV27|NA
CASSSARYNEQFF
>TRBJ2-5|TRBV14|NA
CASSERTSARPNQETQYF
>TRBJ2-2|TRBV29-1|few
CSVVRSGELFF
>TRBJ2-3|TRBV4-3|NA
CASSQAILAASTDTQYF
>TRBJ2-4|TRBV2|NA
CASSEGLGENGDIQYF
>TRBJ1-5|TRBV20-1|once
CSARGLPPDF
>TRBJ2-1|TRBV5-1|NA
CASSLLPGQGGHNEQFF
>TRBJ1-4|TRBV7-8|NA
CASSLDGFNEKLFF
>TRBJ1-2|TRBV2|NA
CASREDGGTNYGYTF
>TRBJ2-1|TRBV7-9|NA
CASSYREMGYNEQFF
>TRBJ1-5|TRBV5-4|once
CASSFNDPVNQPQHF
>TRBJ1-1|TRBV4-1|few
CASSQGDRAEAFF
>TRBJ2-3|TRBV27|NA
CASSSGMRNTQYF
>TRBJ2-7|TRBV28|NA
CASSWTGDGFYEQYF
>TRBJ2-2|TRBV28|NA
CASSFGVANTGELFF
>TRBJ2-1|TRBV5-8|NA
CASSDPTGTSYNEQFF
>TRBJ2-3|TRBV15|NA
CATSTPTVTGRTDTQYF
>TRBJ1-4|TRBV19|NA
CASRDATNEKLFF
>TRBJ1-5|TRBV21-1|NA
CASLINRNNQPQHF
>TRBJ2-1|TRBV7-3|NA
CASSLSGGRNEQFF
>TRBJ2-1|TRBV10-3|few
CAIYRETQNEQFF
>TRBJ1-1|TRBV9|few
CASSVGMNTEAFF
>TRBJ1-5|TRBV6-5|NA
CASSSSGVFNQPQHF
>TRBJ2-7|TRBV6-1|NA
CASSDPLGRANEQYF